The present T cell receptor beta chain was sequenced within a study of blood T cells in healthy people across ages. Whole-study findings and limits: Estimates based on one million T cells were treated as lower bounds.

Through a sample-barcoded 5' primer and a J-beta primer mix, a second PCR was run for about 6 to 12 cycles. Each cDNA molecule, via a template-switch adaptor with 12 random nucleotides, was tagged. TCRdb passed the 5' RACE reads through MiXCR, listing each CDR3 protein once. The data contain approximately 810,000 distinct CDR3 sequences, roughly 34% of them seen just once; the ten biggest clones take up 13%. Remarks on this clonotype: The antigen remains undetermined.

Investigators took about 10 milliliters of peripheral blood from every donor. CDR3 length: 14 amino acids. The V gene lost 5 bases and the J gene lost 7 bases, with 14 bases spanning the gap. Sequenced sample: blood. The chain has TRBV12-3 or TRBV12-4 and TRBJ1-4; D not certain. This TCR was sampled from a man between 18 and 29 years old in good health. CDR3 nucleotides: TGTGCCAGCAGTCACGCTCCCCGGGGTGAAAAACTGTTTTTT. Protein product: CASSHAPRGEKLFF.